Below, one T cell receptor (beta chain) is given with its context. Its antigen is undetermined. This entry is derived from a study of beta chain features in type 1 diabetes. The study's findings and limits: All four CD4+ subsets of Type 1 diabetes patients contained TCRB CDR3s that were moderately but significantly shorter.

This CDR3 has 16 amino acids. Germline values: CDR1 SGHNT, CDR2 YYREEE (reference sequence). V shed 2 bases, J shed 1 base, and the junction held 7 bases outside the gene matches. TCRB transcripts that were expressed got sequenced, as all of the isolated RNA had been reverse transcribed. Here immunoSEQ multiplex PCR was the method, and the copy in TCRdb shows in-frame clones only, minus some. This table holds over 650,000 clones, over 12% found once. Sequencing was done on a sample of naive CD4+ T cells from blood. V gene TRBV5-4 combines with J gene TRBJ2-3, with 7 bases fitting TRBD1. This receptor was taken from a man between 18 and 35 years old with type 1 diabetes. The CDR3, as DNA: TGTGCCAGCAGCTTAGTTAGGGGGCAGGGCACAGATACGCAGTATTTT. Translating it yields CASSLVRGQGTDTQYF. Looking up the rest from reference TRBV5-4 and TRBJ2-3 gives the full variable domain: ETGVTQSPTHLIKTRGQQVTLRCSSQSGHNTVSWYQQALGQGPQFIFQYYREEENGRGNFPPRFSGLQFPNYSSELNVNALELDDSALYLCASSLVRGQGTDTQYFGPGTRLTVL.